The source of this T cell receptor beta chain is a study of beta chain features in type 1 diabetes. Study results and caveats: Compared with healthy donors, patients appeared to share more similar naive, central memory and regulatory TCRB repertoires. When Type 1 diabetes patients were examined, their TCRB CDR3s proved moderately but significantly shorter in all four CD4+ subsets. PCR might show a preference for shorter templates, equally across patients and controls.

The sequenced template was cDNA made from the entire isolated RNA. The table came from immunoSEQ multiplex PCR; TCRdb's copy has only in-frame clones and leaves some out. The sample records around 310,000 clones, approximately 11% being singletons. Per germline, CDR1 SGHRS and CDR2 YFSETQ. The CDR3 length is 17 residues. J lost 2 bases, V lost 1 base, and 7 bases had no gene match. Turning to this clone: The antigen remains undetermined.

The receptor comes from a young woman in good health. The gene calls are TRBV5-1 and TRBJ2-2, with 8 bases aligning to TRBD1. Source material: naive CD4+ T cells from blood. The CDR3 reads CASSLPLDRANTGELFF. In DNA form, the CDR3 reads TGCGCCAGCAGCTTGCCGCTGGACAGGGCAAACACCGGGGAGCTGTTTTTT.